This is a list of T cell receptor beta chains from one sample in a study of blood T cells in healthy people across ages. TCRdb re-derived calls from the 5' RACE reads in MiXCR, one entry per CDR3 protein. The sample records some 1.6 million distinct CDR3 sequences, roughly 32% being singletons. The specimen sequenced was blood. The receptors were gathered from a woman between 25 and 40 years old in good health. Both conserved end residues are part of each CDR3. A D gene is named only where the DNA matches it firmly. Clone size appears in some rows only: once, few, many, or a class for an expanded clone.

few	TRBV11-2	TRBJ2-7	15	TRBD2	TGTGCCAGCAGCTCCCCCGGGACTAGTGTTGACGAGCAGTACTTC	CASSSPGTSVDEQYF
-	TRBV21-1	TRBJ2-3	18	-	TGTGCCAGCAGCAAACAGGCAGGGGGGAAGTCGTACACAGATACGCAGTATTTT	CASSKQAGGKSYTDTQYF
many	TRBV12-3/TRBV12-4	TRBJ2-1	11	-	TGTGCCAGCAGTACAGCGGGTGAGCAGTTCTTC	CASSTAGEQFF
-	TRBV7-9	TRBJ1-4	14	TRBD1	TGTGCTAGCAGCCATGGGGACAGGGGCGAAAAACTGTTTTTT	CASSHGDRGEKLFF
once	TRBV2	TRBJ1-1	15	-	TGTGCCAGCAGTGCGGAAGGAGTTTTTTACGCTGAAGCTTTCTTT	CASSAEGVFYAEAFF
few	TRBV4-1	TRBJ2-5	13	TRBD1	TGCGCCAGCAGCCCACCACAGGGGAATGAGCAGTACTTC	CASSPPQGNEQYF
-	TRBV27	TRBJ2-7	11	TRBD2	TGTGCCAGCAGTTCAGCGGGAAAGCAGTACTTC	CASSSAGKQYF
few	TRBV9	TRBJ1-2	13	-	TGTGCCAGCAGCGTGGGGACTGGGGCTGGCTACACCTTC	CASSVGTGAGYTF
few	TRBV7-9	TRBJ1-2	16	-	TGTGCCAGCAGCTTATTGGCAGCGTACCTGAGCTATGGCTACACCTTC	CASSLLAAYLSYGYTF
few	TRBV7-2	TRBJ2-5	12	-	TGTGCCAGCGCCGCAGGAGCAGAGACCCAGTACTTC	CASAAGAETQYF
many	TRBV10-3	TRBJ2-3	12	-	TGTGCCATCAGTGAGCCAGGCAATACGCAGTATTTT	CAISEPGNTQYF
-	TRBV6-1	TRBJ2-5	13	-	TGTGCCAGCCATCGGCCCCCCGGAGAGACCCAGTACTTC	CASHRPPGETQYF
-	TRBV7-2	TRBJ2-7	13	-	TGTGCCAGCAGCTTACAGGTTATGGGGGAGCAGTACTTC	CASSLQVMGEQYF
once	TRBV5-1	TRBJ1-1	17	TRBD1	TGCGCCAGCAGCTTGGAGGGGCAGGGGGCCGGGGATACTGAAGCTTTCTTT	CASSLEGQGAGDTEAFF
few	TRBV7-9	TRBJ2-1	13	-	TGTGCCAGCAGCTCCTTACTAAAAAATGAGCAGTTCTTC	CASSSLLKNEQFF
-	TRBV16	TRBJ1-2	16	TRBD1	TGTGCCAGCAGCCAATCTGAAACGGGACAGCGCGATGGCTACACCTTC	CASSQSETGQRDGYTF
-	TRBV6-5	TRBJ1-2	13	-	TGTGCCAGCAGCACTGGGGGGGCATGGGGCTACACCTTC	CASSTGGAWGYTF
-	TRBV9	TRBJ2-3	14	TRBD1	TGTGCCAGCAGCTCTCGACAGGGTGATGATACGCAGTATTTT	CASSSRQGDDTQYF
many	TRBV6-2/TRBV6-3	TRBJ2-7	14	TRBD1	TGTGCCAGCAAAGACGGACAGGGGACCTACGAGCAGTACTTC	CASKDGQGTYEQYF
-	TRBV27	TRBJ2-1	15	TRBD2	TGTGTCAGCAGTTTAGTACTAGCGGGTAGGAATGAGCAGTTCTTC	CVSSLVLAGRNEQFF
few	TRBV7-3	TRBJ1-1	19	-	TGTGCCAGCAGCTTACTTAGGGAATGTTCGCTAAAGATGAACACTGAAGCTTTCTTT	CASSLLRECSLKMNTEAFF
-	TRBV20-1	TRBJ2-7	11	-	TGCAGGGCTCCGCTCTCCTACGAGCAGTACTTC	CRAPLSYEQYF
few	TRBV7-8	TRBJ2-7	16	TRBD1	TGTGCCAGCAGCTTAGGACAGGGGTTATCATACAACGAGCAGTACTTC	CASSLGQGLSYNEQYF
few	TRBV18	TRBJ2-3	12	-	TGTGCCAGCTCACCCGTGAGTGATACGCAGTATTTT	CASSPVSDTQYF
few	TRBV10-3	TRBJ2-3	13	-	TGTGCCATCACATCTCTAGCCACAGATACGCAGTATTTT	CAITSLATDTQYF
-	TRBV6-1	TRBJ2-5	17	TRBD1	TGTGCCAGCAGTGAAGCGGGACAGGGGGGGACCGCGAGGGAGCAGTACTTC	CASSEAGQGGTAREQYF
-	TRBV30	TRBJ1-2	16	-	TGTGCCTGGAGCACCCTAGACAGAGTCCAACTCTATGGCTACACCTTC	CAWSTLDRVQLYGYTF
-	TRBV5-1	TRBJ2-1	15	TRBD1	TGCGCCAGCAGCTTGGAGGGACAGGGGGCCGATGAGCAGTTCTTC	CASSLEGQGADEQFF